This TCR beta chain came from a study of Ad26.COV2.S vaccination and SARS-CoV-2 variants. For the study at large: Intramuscularly, Ad26.COV2.S was given either once or twice, 56 days apart.

Regarding treatment: around 19 received Ad26.COV2.S at low or high dose, single or two shots; about 5 received placebo; per-sample allocation not given. Samples came from day 63 after the first vaccine or placebo injection. The table came from immunoSEQ multiplex PCR; TCRdb's copy has only in-frame clones and leaves some out. The data show 380,000 or so clones, 86% seen once. The germline V gene has CDR1 SGHTA and CDR2 FQGNSA. V was clipped by 0 bases and J by 4 bases; unmatched bases: 4. This CDR3 region has 15 residues. Sequencing was performed on peripheral blood, taken in a trial of Ad26.COV2.S vaccine versus placebo. The rearrangement links TRBV7-2 to TRBJ2-7; TRBD2 agrees at 9 bases. This receptor was taken from a person between 18 and 65 years old who received the Ad26.COV2.S COVID-19 vaccine or a placebo. The CDR3 coding sequence is TGTGCCAGCAGCTTAGCGGCTAGCGGGGATTACGAGCAGTACTTC. Amino acid sequence: CASSLAASGDYEQYF.